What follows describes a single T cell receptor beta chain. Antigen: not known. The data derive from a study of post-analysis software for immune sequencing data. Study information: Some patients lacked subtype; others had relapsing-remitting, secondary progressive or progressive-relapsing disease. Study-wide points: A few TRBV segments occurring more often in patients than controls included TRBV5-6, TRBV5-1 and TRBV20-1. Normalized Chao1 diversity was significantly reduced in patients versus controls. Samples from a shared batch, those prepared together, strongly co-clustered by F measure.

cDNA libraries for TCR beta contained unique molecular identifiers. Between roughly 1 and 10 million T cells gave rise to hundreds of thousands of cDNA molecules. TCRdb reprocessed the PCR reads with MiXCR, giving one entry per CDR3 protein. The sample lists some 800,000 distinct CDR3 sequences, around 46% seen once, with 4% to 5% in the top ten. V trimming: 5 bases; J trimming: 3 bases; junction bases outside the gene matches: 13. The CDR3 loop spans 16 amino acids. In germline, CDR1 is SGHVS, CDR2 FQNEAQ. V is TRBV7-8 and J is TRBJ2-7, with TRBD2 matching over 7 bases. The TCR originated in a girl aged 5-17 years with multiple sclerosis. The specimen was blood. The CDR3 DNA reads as TGTGCCAGCAGCCCTAGGGGAAGCGGGAATTACTACGAGCAGTACTTC. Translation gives CASSPRGSGNYYEQYF.